What follows are 13 T cell receptor beta chains derived from one specimen sequenced in a study of cytotoxic CD8 clonotypes in ibrutinib-treated CLL. The repertoire was sequenced with immunoSEQ multiplex PCR; TCRdb's copy has only in-frame clones and lacks some. The repertoire holds about 35,000 clones, with approximately 45% as singletons. Sequences were derived from PBMCs, sampled before ibrutinib treatment. These receptors were taken from a human donor with chronic lymphocytic leukemia.

V is TRBV29-1 and J is TRBJ1-2, with 10 positions matching TRBD1. V was pared by 4 bases and J by 4 bases, with 3 bases of the junction left unmatched. The V gene's germline CDR1 is SQVTM and CDR2 ANQGSEA. The CDR3 covers 13 residues. CDR3 loop: CSVGDRGGYGYTF. CDR3 in DNA: TGCAGCGTTGGGGACAGGGGTGGCTATGGCTACACCTTC.

The rearrangement joins TRBV7-9 to TRBJ2-7; TRBD1 or TRBD2 may be the D gene (5 bases each). This CDR3 region has 13 residues. Per the germline V gene, CDR1 is SEHNR and CDR2 is FQNEAQ (reference sequence). Trimming shortened V by 4 bases and J by 9 bases, and 16 bases separated the two germline ends. The CDR3 DNA is TGTGCCAGCAGCTCCCGGGACCCTGGTGGGCAGTACTTC. The encoded protein is CASSSRDPGGQYF.

This clone was picked up one time. The chain combines TRBV5-1 with TRBJ2-7, with 11 nucleotides matching TRBD1. Germline assignment: CDR1 SGHRS and CDR2 YFSETQ. V was pared by 2 bases and J by 5 bases, with 6 bases of the junction left unmatched. This CDR3 spans 15 amino acids. This CDR3 is CASSFLGQGGDEQYF. The CDR3 region has the DNA TGCGCCAGCAGCTTTCTGGGACAGGGGGGAGACGAGCAGTACTTC.

The chain carries TRBV5-1 and TRBJ1-2; unclear D gene. The CDR3 runs 14 residues. Trimming stripped 4 bases from V and 0 bases from J, with 10 bases between. In germline, CDR1 is SGHRS, CDR2 YFSETQ. The CDR3 protein is CASSAYSTNYGYTF. The CDR3 DNA reads TGCGCCAGCAGCGCCTACAGTACTAACTATGGCTACACCTTC. Variable domain in full (rest from reference TRBV5-1 and TRBJ1-2): KAGVTQTPRYLIKTRGQQVTLSCSPISGHRSVSWYQQTPGQGLQFLFEYFSETQRNKGNFPGRFSGRQFSNSRSEMNVSTLELGDSALYLCASSAYSTNYGYTFGSGTRLTVV.

The chain couples TRBV5-1 to TRBJ2-5, with D hard to call. Germline V gene sequence: CDR1 SGHRS, CDR2 YFSETQ. V lost 1 base and J 7 bases, leaving 11 bases between the germline ends. The CDR3 is 13 amino acids. CDR3 sequence (DNA): TGCGCCAGCAGCTTGCAGGCCACTGGGACCCAGTACTTC. This encodes CASSLQATGTQYF.

The rearrangement uses TRBV7-3 and TRBJ2-1; possible D gene TRBD2, 5 bases. The CDR3 loop spans 14 amino acids. Between the trimmed V and J ends, which lost 5 bases and 1 base, there was a span of 9 bases. The germline gives CDR1 SGHTA, CDR2 FQGTGA. The CDR3 sequence is CASSPSGSYNEQFF. The CDR3 region has the DNA TGTGCCAGCAGCCCCTCGGGGTCCTACAATGAGCAGTTCTTC.

This chain links TRBV5-1 with TRBJ2-3, with 8 bases identical to TRBD2. This CDR3 spans 14 amino acids. Germline CDR1 and CDR2: SGHRS and YFSETQ. V gave up 2 bases and J gave up 1 base; unmatched junction bases: 0. The CDR3 nucleotides are TGCGCCAGCAGCTTTAGCGGGGGCACAGATACGCAGTATTTT. Translation: CASSFSGGTDTQYF.

This clone was picked up a small number of times. The chain joins TRBV6-5 to TRBJ2-4, with D perhaps matching TRBD1 or TRBD2 (5 bases each). The CDR3 has 16 residues. The germline V and J ends were trimmed by 0 bases and 2 bases, with 11 bases remaining between them. Germline V gene lookup returns CDR1 MNHEY and CDR2 SVGAGI. CDR3 bases: TGTGCCAGCAGTTACTCATCAGGGACGTCCAAAAACATTCAGTACTTC. Translation: CASSYSSGTSKNIQYF.

This clone was picked up one time. The rearrangement links TRBV27 to TRBJ1-5; D perhaps matches TRBD1 (5 bases). V was pared by 3 bases and J by 3 bases, with 18 bases between. CDR1 is MNHEY, CDR2 SMNVEV, per germline (reference sequence). The length of the CDR3 is 17 residues. In DNA form, the CDR3 reads TGTGCCAGCAGTTTCACCCTCAGCGACAGATTCAATCAGCCCCAGCATTTT. As protein: CASSFTLSDRFNQPQHF.

The rearrangement uses TRBV27 and TRBJ2-5; 8 positions match TRBD1. Germline V gene sequence: CDR1 MNHEY, CDR2 SMNVEV (reference sequence). Trimming removed 5 bases from V and 0 bases from J; junction bases left unmatched: 2. The CDR3 has 14 residues. CDR3 residues: CASSDRGHQETQYF. The CDR3 nucleotides are TGTGCCAGCAGTGACAGGGGCCACCAAGAGACCCAGTACTTC.

V is TRBV11-2 and J is TRBJ2-5; a weak D match, TRBD1 (5 bases). Germline V gives CDR1 SGHAT, CDR2 FQNNGV. Trimming took off 3 bases at V and 1 base at J, with 9 bases between the two ends. The CDR3 runs 14 residues. The CDR3 region has the DNA TGTGCCAGCAGCTTTGTGACAGTCCAAGAGACCCAGTACTTC. Protein sequence: CASSFVTVQETQYF.

The rearrangement joins TRBV10-3 to TRBJ1-6; no definite D call. V was pared by 7 bases and J by 7 bases, with 14 bases between. Germline CDR1 ENHRY, CDR2 SYGVKD. The CDR3 has 14 amino acids. This CDR3 is CAITNSIGNSPLHF. CDR3 DNA sequence: TGTGCCATCACCAACTCTATAGGCAATTCACCCCTCCACTTT.

The chain carries TRBV27 and TRBJ1-1; D unresolved. V lost 4 bases, J lost 6 bases, and 15 bases lay in between. CDR1 MNHEY and CDR2 SMNVEV come from the germline V gene (reference sequence). The CDR3 totals 14 residues. CDR3 protein: CASSSRPRRAEAFF. CDR3 coding DNA: TGTGCCAGCAGTTCCAGACCGAGGCGGGCTGAAGCTTTCTTT.